This passage covers 20 T cell receptor beta chains from one sample sequenced in a study of early T cells in non-severe SARS-CoV-2 infection. Each CDR3 protein is one row after TCRdb ran MiXCR on the 5' RACE reads. The table records tens of thousands of distinct CDR3 sequences, about 10% of them present only once. Sample: whole blood. Receptor source: an adult who was a healthcare worker with PCR-confirmed SARS-CoV-2 infection or an uninfected control (not recorded which).

This clonotype turned up a few times. The chain links TRBV5-1 to TRBJ2-2, with 12 bases identical to TRBD2. The CDR3 runs to 16 residues. The J segment lost 7 bases and the V segment lost 4 bases, leaving 8 bases of the junction unmatched. From germline, CDR1 is SGHRS and CDR2 YFSETQ. Here the CDR3 reads CASSLGLAGHGGELFF. CDR3 DNA sequence: TGCGCCAGCAGCCTAGGACTAGCGGGGCATGGCGGGGAGCTGTTTTTT. The whole variable domain, filled in from reference TRBV5-1 and TRBJ2-2, reads KAGVTQTPRYLIKTRGQQVTLSCSPISGHRSVSWYQQTPGQGLQFLFEYFSETQRNKGNFPGRFSGRQFSNSRSEMNVSTLELGDSALYLCASSLGLAGHGGELFFGEGSRLTVL.

This clonotype was seen more than once but under ten times. The rearrangement links TRBV7-9 to TRBJ2-1, with D possibly matching TRBD2 (6 bases). Germline CDR1 reads SEHNR; CDR2 reads FQNEAQ (reference sequence). CDR3 length equals 14 residues. Trimming cost V 5 bases and J 8 bases, with 16 bases left between them. The CDR3 DNA follows: TGTGCCAGCAGCCCCGGTGGGGGGAGCGATGAGCAGTTCTTC. Protein product: CASSPGGGSDEQFF.

Ten or more counts support this clonotype. The chain joins TRBV6-2 or TRBV6-3 to TRBJ1-6; D may be TRBD1 (6 bases). This CDR3 spans 13 amino acids. From germline, CDR1 is MNHEY and CDR2 SVGEGT. V was pared by 4 bases and J by 10 bases, with 11 bases between. The CDR3 loop is CASSFPGVSPLHF. Here the CDR3 DNA reads TGTGCCAGCAGTTTTCCAGGGGTCTCACCCCTCCACTTT.

This clonotype was recorded many times. J is TRBJ2-7 and V is TRBV28; TRBD1 is a possible D gene (6 bases). V was trimmed by 5 bases and J by 4 bases, leaving 9 bases between them. Looked up from germline, CDR1 is MDHEN and CDR2 is SYDVKM. The CDR3 consists of 12 residues. CDR3 coding DNA: TGTGCCAGCAGTAGAGGGGGATACGAGCAGTACTTC. Amino acids: CASSRGGYEQYF.

As concerns this clonotype: A much larger clone is a single base away; this may be a read error. The chain carries TRBV12-3 or TRBV12-4 and TRBJ2-3, with 8 bases identical to TRBD2. V trimming: 6 bases; J trimming: 7 bases; junction bases outside the gene matches: 9. This CDR3 spans 14 amino acids. For the CDR3, the DNA is TGTGCCAGCAGCCCGGGACTAGTGGGAAATACGCAGTATTTT. It encodes CASSPGLVGNTQYF.

This clonotype was seen many times. The chain joins TRBV2 to TRBJ2-7; perhaps TRBD2 as D (5 bases). The CDR3 has 13 amino acids. The V and J ends lost 7 bases and 9 bases respectively, with 19 bases between them. CDR1 and CDR2 from the germline V gene are SNHLY and FYNNEI. CDR3 protein: CASKNLRVFGQYF. CDR3 in DNA: TGTGCCAGCAAGAACCTGAGGGTCTTCGGGCAGTACTTC.

In this sample, this clonotype turned up many times. CDR3 nucleotides: TGCAGCCCTAAAGGCGGGGGGGTTTATGAGCAGTTCTTC. Residues: CSPKGGGVYEQFF. The V call is TRBV20-1, the J call TRBJ2-1; 9 nucleotides line up with TRBD2. This CDR3 has 13 residues. CDR1 is DFQATT, CDR2 SNEGSKA, per germline (reference sequence).

The sample holds a few counts of this clonotype. The rearrangement uses TRBV7-9 and TRBJ2-1, with D possibly TRBD2 on 6 matching bases. CDR3 length equals 15 residues. V lost 1 base and J lost 7, with 14 bases in between. Germline lookup yields CDR1 SEHNR and CDR2 FQNEAQ (reference sequence). This chain's CDR3 is CASSLGSSAKNEQFF. The CDR3 DNA sequence: TGTGCCAGCAGCTTAGGCTCTAGCGCGAAGAATGAGCAGTTCTTC.

The chain joins TRBV18 to TRBJ2-5; D is uncertain. Germline lookup yields CDR1 KGHSH and CDR2 LQKENI. The CDR3 covers 12 residues. V shed 2 bases and J shed 5 bases, with 6 bases lying between them. The CDR3 sequence is CASSPSYETQYF. The CDR3 DNA reads as TGTGCCAGCTCACCATCCTACGAGACCCAGTACTTC.

There are many counts of this clonotype. V and J are TRBV20-1 and TRBJ2-1; 7 bases map to TRBD2. CDR3 length: 13 residues. Germline-derived CDR1 and CDR2 are DFQATT and SNEGSKA (reference sequence). The CDR3: CRVGGSSYNEQFF. The DNA of the CDR3 is TGCAGGGTGGGGGGGAGTTCCTACAATGAGCAGTTCTTC.

The J gene is TRBJ2-2, the V gene TRBV19; D could derive from TRBD1 or TRBD2 (5 bases each). CDR1 and CDR2 (germline): LNHDA, SQIVND (reference sequence). The CDR3 runs 18 residues. V was cut by 7 bases and J by 1 base, with 22 bases left in between. The CDR3 loop reads CASTPRAAGRVNTGELFF. CDR3 coding DNA: TGTGCCAGTACCCCTCGGGCGGCGGGCAGGGTGAACACCGGGGAGCTGTTTTTT.

The V and J genes are TRBV7-9 and TRBJ2-1; D is undetermined. Germline V lookup: CDR1 SEHNR, CDR2 FQNEAQ (reference sequence). The V gene lost 5 bases and the J gene lost 9 bases, with 11 bases spanning the gap. The CDR3 is made up of 12 amino acids. The CDR3 nucleotides read TGTGCCAGCAGCATCTCCGCCGGTGAGCAGTTCTTC. This encodes CASSISAGEQFF.

This clonotype was seen many times. The CDR3 loop reads CASSAPGLVPYEQYF. CDR3 nucleotides: TGTGCCAGCAGTGCCCCTGGACTAGTCCCCTACGAGCAGTACTTC. The J gene is TRBJ2-7, the V gene TRBV6-1; TRBD2 aligns across 7 bases. Per the germline V gene, CDR1 is MNHNS and CDR2 is SASEGT. The CDR3 extends over 15 amino acids. V dropped 4 bases and J dropped 2; count of bases not matched to a gene: 8.

At least ten counts were recorded for this clonotype. The chain is built from TRBV4-1 and TRBJ1-2, with TRBD1 as a possible D gene (5 bases). The CDR3 extends over 17 amino acids. Looked up from germline, CDR1 is MGHRA and CDR2 is YSYEKL. The V gene lost 0 bases and the J gene lost 8 bases, with 22 bases spanning the gap. CDR3 residues: CASSQDVRGSFRQGYTF. The CDR3 DNA reads TGCGCCAGCAGCCAAGACGTTAGGGGCAGCTTCCGGCAAGGCTACACCTTC.

In DNA form, the CDR3 reads TGTGCCAGCAGTTACAGGTTCTACAATGAGCAGTTCTTC. This gives the protein CASSYRFYNEQFF. The V call is TRBV6-2 or TRBV6-3, the J call TRBJ2-1; D gene ambiguous. The length of the CDR3 is 13 residues. Trimming took off 2 bases at V and 3 bases at J, with 5 bases between the two ends. Germline CDR1 is MNHEY and CDR2 is SVGEGT.

In DNA, the CDR3 is TGTGCCAGCAGCTTAGAAGGGCGGGGCACAGATACGCAGTATTTT. Protein sequence: CASSLEGRGTDTQYF. This chain uses TRBV7-2 with TRBJ2-3; perhaps TRBD2 as D (5 bases). In germline, CDR1 is SGHTA, CDR2 FQGNSA. This CDR3 region has 15 residues. Trimming removed 1 base from V and 1 base from J, with 9 bases in between.

The genes are TRBV12-3 or TRBV12-4 and TRBJ1-3; D is unclear. The CDR3 is 15 residues long. The germline V and J ends were trimmed by 4 bases and 3 bases, with 13 bases remaining between them. The CDR3: CASSYSRADGNTIYF. In nucleotides, the CDR3 is TGTGCCAGCAGTTACTCTAGGGCAGATGGAAACACCATATATTTT.

This clonotype was counted only a few times. CDR3 sequence: CSVILAGGTDTQYF. CDR3 in DNA: TGCAGCGTTATCCTAGCGGGGGGAACAGATACGCAGTATTTT. The V call is TRBV29-1, the J call TRBJ2-3, with 11 nucleotides matching TRBD2. Germline CDR1 SQVTM, CDR2 ANQGSEA. J gave up 3 bases and V 5 bases, and 4 bases lay outside the gene matches. The CDR3 sequence is 14 residues long.

V gene TRBV6-6 combines with J gene TRBJ1-2; D possibly corresponds to TRBD1 (5 bases). Looked up from germline, CDR1 is MNHNY and CDR2 is SVGAGI (reference sequence). V lost 4 bases to trimming and J lost 4 bases, with 16 bases between them. The CDR3 is 15 amino acids. This CDR3 reads CASSSSPGVGYGYTF. The DNA for the CDR3 is TGTGCCAGCAGTTCCTCCCCGGGGGTCGGCTATGGCTACACCTTC.

This clonotype was detected a few times. The chain is built from TRBV20-1 and TRBJ2-3; D remains unclear. V was clipped by 0 bases and J by 2 bases, with 9 bases between them. Germline-derived CDR1 and CDR2 are DFQATT and SNEGSKA (reference sequence). This CDR3 spans 14 amino acids. The CDR3 sequence: CSARDQSYTDTQYF. As DNA, the CDR3 is TGCAGTGCTAGAGATCAGTCTTACACAGATACGCAGTATTTT.